The rows below give T cell receptor beta chains drawn from one sample of a study of blood T cell repertoires in COVID-19. Assay: immunoSEQ multiplex PCR; the TCRdb copy retains only in-frame clones and omits some. The sample includes fewer than 100,000 clones, 87% seen only once; the top ten take 7.4%. The sequenced sample consisted of peripheral blood. These receptors were obtained from a human donor with acute or convalescent COVID-19. The donor label of this sample is uncertain. Each CDR3 is given with its conserved first and last residue. The D gene is left open where the match is weak. Where a row states a size, it is once, few, many or the class of an expanded clone; other rows omit it.

j_call clone_size d_call v_call cdr3_length cdr3_aa cdr3_nt
TRBJ1-3 NA NA TRBV5-4 16 CASSKGSGGGGNTIYF TGTGCCAGCAGCAAGGGCTCCGGTGGGGGGGGAAACACCATATATTTT
TRBJ2-1 medium-sized NA TRBV6-5 14 CASSYRGMYNEQFF TGTGCCAGCAGTTACCGGGGAATGTACAATGAGCAGTTCTTC
TRBJ2-7 NA TRBD1 TRBV9 15 CASSARQGTVDEQYF TGTGCCAGCAGCGCCCGACAGGGAACCGTCGACGAGCAGTACTTC
TRBJ2-1 NA NA TRBV6-5 11 CASSSRVGQFF TGTGCCAGCAGTTCCAGGGTTGGGCAGTTCTTC
TRBJ1-1 NA NA TRBV29-1 11 CSHGGDGEAFF TGCAGCCATGGGGGGGATGGTGAAGCTTTCTTT
TRBJ1-1 NA NA TRBV2 14 CASSDQGRNTEAFF TGTGCCAGCAGTGATCAGGGGCGGAACACTGAAGCTTTCTTT
TRBJ2-7 NA NA TRBV27 12 CASSLMGREQYF TGTGCCAGCAGTTTAATGGGGCGCGAGCAGTACTTC
TRBJ2-7 NA TRBD2 TRBV5-1 15 CASRLLAGADYEQYF TGCGCCAGCAGGTTACTAGCGGGGGCCGACTACGAGCAGTACTTC
TRBJ1-1 few TRBD1 TRBV11-3 13 CASSSRPGQEAFF TGTGCCAGCAGCTCAAGACCGGGACAGGAAGCTTTCTTT
TRBJ1-1 NA NA TRBV30 13 CAFILSVPTEAFF TGTGCCTTCATACTATCAGTGCCTACTGAAGCTTTCTTT
TRBJ2-7 NA NA TRBV18 15 CASSPKEDGFQGQYF TGTGCCAGCTCACCCAAAGAGGACGGATTTCAGGGGCAGTACTTC
TRBJ1-3 NA NA TRBV6-5 16 CASSYSSGKAGNTIYF TGTGCCAGCAGTTACTCGAGCGGGAAAGCTGGAAACACCATATATTTT
TRBJ1-5 NA TRBD1 TRBV11-3 18 CASSLDGGQGTGNQPQHF TGTGCCAGCAGCTTAGATGGGGGACAGGGGACGGGCAATCAGCCCCAGCATTTT
TRBJ1-2 NA NA TRBV11-3 16 CASSSSGEGTSYGYTF TGTGCCAGCAGCTCAAGCGGGGAGGGGACGAGCTATGGCTACACCTTC
TRBJ1-4 NA TRBD1 TRBV5-1 16 CASSLAGTGSNEKLFF TGCGCCAGCAGCTTGGCCGGGACAGGGTCTAATGAAAAACTGTTTTTT
TRBJ1-1 once NA TRBV29-1 15 CSVSGDTSLNTEAFF TGCAGCGTTTCTGGGGACACCTCTCTGAACACTGAAGCTTTCTTT
TRBJ2-5 NA TRBD1 TRBV30 13 CAWSTGGSETQYF TGTGCCTGGAGTACAGGGGGCTCAGAGACCCAGTACTTC
TRBJ1-3 NA NA TRBV14 12 CASSAAGNTIYF TGTGCCAGCAGCGCGGCGGGAAACACCATATATTTT
TRBJ1-6 NA NA TRBV7-9 15 CASSLATGYNSPLHF TGTGCCAGCAGCTTAGCGACAGGTTACAATTCACCCCTCCACTTT
TRBJ2-5 once NA TRBV6-1 15 CASSELGGEVETQYF TGTGCCAGCAGTGAACTCGGAGGGGAGGTAGAGACCCAGTACTTC
TRBJ2-3 NA NA TRBV5-5 14 CASSLGLVPDTQYF TGTGCCAGCAGCTTGGGACTAGTGCCAGATACGCAGTATTTT
TRBJ1-1 NA NA TRBV7-9 13 CASSSSGVREAFF TGTGCCAGCAGCTCCTCAGGGGTCCGGGAAGCTTTCTTT
TRBJ1-5 NA TRBD1 TRBV5-4 14 CASSLDRGAQPQHF TGTGCCAGCAGCTTGGACAGGGGGGCTCAGCCCCAGCATTTT
TRBJ2-4 NA NA TRBV19 14 CASSTQGRENIQYF TGTGCCAGTAGTACACAGGGTAGGGAAAACATTCAGTACTTC
TRBJ2-1 NA TRBD2 TRBV7-8 19 CASSLRLAGGWSSYNEQFF TGTGCCAGCAGCCTAAGACTAGCGGGGGGCTGGAGCTCCTACAATGAGCAGTTCTTC
TRBJ2-7 NA NA TRBV7-9 13 CASSQGLSYEQYF TGTGCCAGCAGCCAAGGACTATCCTACGAGCAGTACTTC
TRBJ2-4 NA NA TRBV7-2 13 CASSRGEIDIQYF TGTGCCAGCAGCCGCGGGGAGATTGACATTCAGTACTTC
TRBJ1-6 NA NA TRBV6-6 12 CASSYSSSPLHF TGTGCCAGCAGTTACTCGAGTTCACCCCTCCACTTT
TRBJ1-1 NA TRBD1 TRBV5-6 16 CASSRWTGKWDTEAFF TGTGCCAGCAGCCGGTGGACAGGGAAGTGGGACACTGAAGCTTTCTTT
TRBJ2-1 NA TRBD1 TRBV5-1 14 CASTPGQDYNEQFF TGCGCCAGCACACCGGGACAGGACTACAATGAGCAGTTCTTC
TRBJ1-2 NA NA TRBV6-5 14 CASSYYSRNYGYTF TGTGCCAGCAGTTATTACAGCCGAAACTATGGCTACACCTTC
TRBJ2-3 NA TRBD2 TRBV14 16 CASSQELAGAGDTQYF TGTGCCAGCAGCCAAGAGCTAGCGGGGGCTGGAGATACGCAGTATTTT
TRBJ2-3 NA TRBD2 TRBV4-1 14 CASSQNRGGDTQYF TGCGCCAGCAGCCAAAACCGGGGGGGAGATACGCAGTATTTT
TRBJ2-1 once TRBD2 TRBV29-1 18 CSVVTSGDKLSSYNEQFF TGCAGCGTTGTAACTAGCGGGGACAAACTGAGCTCCTACAATGAGCAGTTCTTC
TRBJ2-1 NA NA TRBV12-3/TRBV12-4 13 CASNGGLYNEQFF TGTGCCAGCAACGGGGGTCTCTACAATGAGCAGTTCTTC
TRBJ2-1 NA TRBD1 TRBV5-4 15 CASSLGQGARNEQFF TGTGCCAGCAGCTTGGGACAGGGGGCGCGTAATGAGCAGTTCTTC
TRBJ1-2 NA NA TRBV3-1/TRBV3-2 15 CASSQVVGALGGYTF TGTGCCAGCAGCCAAGTGGTAGGAGCCCTTGGGGGCTACACCTTC
TRBJ1-4 NA TRBD1 TRBV5-4 14 CASSLGQGDEKLFF TGTGCCAGCAGCTTGGGCCAGGGGGATGAAAAACTGTTTTTT
TRBJ1-5 NA NA TRBV6-5 14 CASSYSRGYQPQHF TGTGCCAGCAGTTACTCGAGAGGTTATCAGCCCCAGCATTTT
TRBJ1-1 NA TRBD1 TRBV6-5 14 CASSGRQGGTEAFF TGTGCCAGCAGCGGGAGACAGGGGGGGACTGAAGCTTTCTTT
TRBJ2-5 few NA TRBV9 16 CASSVVSDSTQETQYF TGTGCCAGCAGCGTAGTATCGGACAGCACTCAAGAGACCCAGTACTTC
TRBJ1-4 once NA TRBV7-9 15 CASSLRQSTNEKLFF TGTGCCAGCAGCTTACGACAGTCAACTAATGAAAAACTGTTTTTT
TRBJ2-3 NA NA TRBV5-1 14 CASSLEQSTDTQYF TGCGCCAGCAGCTTGGAACAAAGCACAGATACGCAGTATTTT
TRBJ1-5 NA TRBD1 TRBV28 14 CASSTGTGTLAQHF TGTGCCAGCAGTACCGGGACAGGGACTTTGGCCCAGCATTTT
TRBJ1-2 NA NA TRBV12-3/TRBV12-4 13 CASRLDSNYGYTF TGTGCCAGCAGACTTGACAGCAACTATGGCTACACCTTC
TRBJ2-5 NA NA TRBV28 11 CASSLGRTQYF TGTGCCAGCAGTTTAGGCCGAACCCAGTACTTC
TRBJ1-1 once NA TRBV27 14 CASSLKQGGTEAFF TGTGCCAGCAGTTTAAAGCAGGGAGGCACTGAAGCTTTCTTT
TRBJ1-1 NA NA TRBV6-2/TRBV6-3 15 CASSYSPGSGTEAFF TGTGCCAGCAGTTACTCACCGGGATCGGGAACTGAAGCTTTCTTT
TRBJ2-5 NA NA TRBV19 15 CASSFRDTLQETQYF TGTGCCAGTAGTTTCCGGGACACCCTACAAGAGACCCAGTACTTC
TRBJ1-2 NA NA TRBV4-1 16 CASSQGRGPDDYGYTF TGCGCCAGCAGCCAGGGAAGGGGCCCGGACGACTATGGCTACACCTTC
TRBJ2-4 NA TRBD1 TRBV6-2/TRBV6-3 19 CASSYSWSGGPLAKNIQYF TGTGCCAGCAGTTACTCTTGGTCAGGGGGACCCCTAGCCAAAAACATTCAGTACTTC
TRBJ1-1 NA NA TRBV5-4 18 CASSLDTVYSFFDTEAFF TGTGCCAGCAGCTTGGATACAGTGTACAGCTTCTTTGACACTGAAGCTTTCTTT
TRBJ1-2 NA NA TRBV19 13 CASSKQGNYGYTF TGTGCCAGTAGCAAACAGGGAAACTATGGCTACACCTTC
TRBJ1-1 NA NA TRBV20-1 16 CSASWAGRARRAEAFF TGCAGTGCTAGTTGGGCGGGGCGGGCGCGGCGGGCTGAAGCTTTCTTT
TRBJ1-2 NA NA TRBV5-1 15 CASSPGIRPNYGYTF TGCGCCAGCAGCCCGGGGATCCGCCCCAACTATGGCTACACCTTC